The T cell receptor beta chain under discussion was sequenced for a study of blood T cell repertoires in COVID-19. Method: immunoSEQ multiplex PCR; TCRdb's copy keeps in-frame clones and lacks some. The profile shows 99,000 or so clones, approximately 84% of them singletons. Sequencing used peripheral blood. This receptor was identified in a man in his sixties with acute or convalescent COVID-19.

CDR3 nucleotide sequence: TGTGCCAGCAGCGTAAAGGGGGACAGGGCCTTGTACGTC. Encoded protein: CASSVKGDRALYV. The rearrangement joins TRBV7-8 to TRBJ2-7; 9 bases line up with TRBD1. J gave up 12 bases and V 5 bases, and 11 bases lay outside the gene matches. Germline V CDR1 and CDR2: SGHVS, FQNEAQ. The CDR3 totals 13 residues.